This TCR beta chain was captured by sequencing in a study of post-analysis software for immune sequencing data. Overall study: Both relapsing-remitting and secondary progressive multiple sclerosis featured among the disease courses, as did progressive-relapsing multiple sclerosis.

As regards this clonotype: The antigen is undetermined.

The TCR beta cDNA libraries carried unique molecular identifiers. Between roughly 1 and 10 million T cells gave rise to some 470,000 cDNA molecules. TCRdb called the PCR reads again in MiXCR, with one record for every CDR3 protein. Counted here are fewer than 900,000 distinct CDR3 sequences, about half occurring once; the ten biggest clones make up roughly 4.9%. V gave up 0 bases and J gave up 4 bases, with 9 bases separating them. CDR3 size: 14 residues. Germline loops: CDR1 LNHNV, CDR2 YYDKDF (reference sequence). Study-wide results and caveats: The normalized Chao1 diversity of multiple sclerosis patients was significantly lower than that of controls. When patients were compared with controls, a handful of TRBV segments were more frequent, TRBV5-6, TRBV5-1 and TRBV20-1 among them.

Sequencing used blood. The rearrangement joins TRBV15 to TRBJ1-1; maybe TRBD1 (6 bases). The TCR was taken from a girl between 10 and 17 years old with multiple sclerosis. The CDR3 is CATSRDMGATEAFF. CDR3 sequence (DNA): TGTGCCACCAGCAGAGATATGGGGGCCACTGAAGCTTTCTTT.